These T cell receptor beta chains were read from a single sample in a study of T cells expressing NK-cell markers. TCRdb reanalyzed the 5' RACE reads, giving one entry per CDR3 protein sequence and no DNA. The table lists 200,000 to 300,000 distinct CDR3 sequences. Source material: blood T cells: a sorted CD56 or NKG2C T cell subset, CD4+ or CD8+ T cells, or bulk PBMC T cells (not recorded which). Source of these receptors: a man between 18 and 35 years old in good health. CDR3s include the opening cysteine and the closing phenylalanine or tryptophan. The order of the fields is J gene, V gene, CDR3 protein.

j_call: TRBJ2-5; v_call: TRBV29-1; cdr3_aa: CSVEKGGGQETQYF
j_call: TRBJ1-1; v_call: TRBV6-1; cdr3_aa: CASSLGTVSMNTEAFF
j_call: TRBJ2-1; v_call: TRBV5-1; cdr3_aa: CASSLAGASGNPEQFF
j_call: TRBJ2-4; v_call: TRBV20-1; cdr3_aa: CSAALGADIQYF
j_call: TRBJ2-1; v_call: TRBV20-1; cdr3_aa: CSATGTLIYNEQFF
j_call: TRBJ2-2; v_call: TRBV19; cdr3_aa: CASSPPGVRHGELFF
j_call: TRBJ2-7; v_call: TRBV3-1; cdr3_aa: CASSQGPSYEQYF
j_call: TRBJ2-7; v_call: TRBV18; cdr3_aa: CASSPPTGAYEQYF
j_call: TRBJ2-5; v_call: TRBV12-3/TRBV12-4; cdr3_aa: CASSTHPQGPSVTQYF
j_call: TRBJ2-1; v_call: TRBV28; cdr3_aa: CASSLVKTSGLHNEQFF
j_call: TRBJ2-5; v_call: TRBV19; cdr3_aa: CASSIGRGQETQYF
j_call: TRBJ2-1; v_call: TRBV12-3/TRBV12-4; cdr3_aa: CASRPGILWRGTYNEQFF
j_call: TRBJ2-3; v_call: TRBV27; cdr3_aa: CASSLPSGRGADTQYF
j_call: TRBJ1-5; v_call: TRBV25-1; cdr3_aa: CASSEKGQPQHF
j_call: TRBJ2-1; v_call: TRBV20-1; cdr3_aa: CSARTSGGYNEQFF
j_call: TRBJ1-1; v_call: TRBV12-3/TRBV12-4; cdr3_aa: CASSLDTGQEAFF
j_call: TRBJ2-1; v_call: TRBV5-1; cdr3_aa: CASTLESAYNEQFF
j_call: TRBJ2-5; v_call: TRBV29-1; cdr3_aa: CSVEWVDSQETQYF
j_call: TRBJ2-1; v_call: TRBV3-1; cdr3_aa: CASSHLIENEQFF
j_call: TRBJ2-5; v_call: TRBV5-1; cdr3_aa: CASSSGTSKETQYF
j_call: TRBJ1-2; v_call: TRBV4-3; cdr3_aa: CASSQETGASYGYTF
j_call: TRBJ2-7; v_call: TRBV20-1; cdr3_aa: CSARALGPYEQYF
j_call: TRBJ1-4; v_call: TRBV7-8; cdr3_aa: CASSHRDRGLREKLFF
j_call: TRBJ2-2; v_call: TRBV7-9; cdr3_aa: CASSFFDGLSGQLFF